The present entry profiles one T cell receptor (beta chain) with its context. Its antigen has not been determined. Qualities for individual bases were not recorded, and no much larger clone is one base off. The CDR3 covers 13 residues, taking in both the cysteine and the phenylalanine. Of the read, only the CDR3 DNA is kept; its 39 bases are in frame from base 1. CDR1 and CDR2 are read off the germline V gene as ENHRY and SYGVKD. The V and J ends are trimmed by 3 bases and 8 bases, leaving 11 bases between them. This record belongs to a study of blood T cell repertoires in COVID-19 (dated by TCRdb to 2018 to 2021). Context from the whole study: Samples from collaborators originated in the United States, Italy and Spain and spanned both the acute and convalescent phases of COVID-19. The prospective study material was composed of cDNA or gDNA derived from T cells, B-cell-depleted T cells, or PBMCs. The dataset comprised deeply sampled blood TCRbeta repertoires from subjects exposed to, actively infected with, or recovered from COVID-19. A freely available public database, intended as a resource for researchers studying the immune response to SARS-CoV-2, is where the repertoires were released. Samples came from the ongoing ImmuneRACE study (first 160 participants) plus 1,254 subjects from 6 global collaborators. Nearly every sample came with metadata listing a de-identified subject ID, COVID-19 status, age in years and sex. Where available, HLA class I and class II types were taken from metadata supplied by the sample provider and were not determined by assay-based typing.

The immunoSEQ Assay, a bias-controlled multiplex PCR, was used to amplify TCRbeta CDR3 regions from genomic DNA. Processing in the source paper ran as follows. Within the assay, amplification of reference gene primers was used to estimate how many nucleated cells each sample contained. To quantify the absolute abundance of each unique TCRbeta CDR3 rearrangement, sequence reads were collapsed and filtered. For each sample, productive Simpson clonality was calculated as the square root of Simpson's diversity index over productive rearrangements. The source is immuneACCESS, and TCRdb retained only in-frame sequences with V and J called. Part of the clones is not carried over; for the studies checked, unresolved V genes explain less than half of this, and the remainder is unexplained. D and trimming come from the DNA, and the V and J calls and clone size come from that table. Here the sample has some 55,000 clones; about 87% occur a single time. The ten largest clones represent 6% to 8.5% of the sample.

What the research found in general, with its limitations: Clinical and demographic metadata were provided uncurated, with the amount varying by source and participant.

Collaborating institutions collected whole blood in K2EDTA tubes following their own protocols. For TCRbeta analysis, collaborators shipped samples as frozen whole blood, isolated PBMCs, or DNA extracted from either of those sample types. The origin of this receptor is a man in his sixties with acute or convalescent COVID-19. Sequences were obtained from peripheral blood. The receptor chain draws on TRBV10-3 and TRBJ2-1; the D region possibly corresponds to TRBD2 (6 bases align). The DNA sequence is as follows: TGTGCCATCAGTGACGGGGGACGAGATGAGCAGTTCTTC. Translated, this is CAISDGGRDEQFF.